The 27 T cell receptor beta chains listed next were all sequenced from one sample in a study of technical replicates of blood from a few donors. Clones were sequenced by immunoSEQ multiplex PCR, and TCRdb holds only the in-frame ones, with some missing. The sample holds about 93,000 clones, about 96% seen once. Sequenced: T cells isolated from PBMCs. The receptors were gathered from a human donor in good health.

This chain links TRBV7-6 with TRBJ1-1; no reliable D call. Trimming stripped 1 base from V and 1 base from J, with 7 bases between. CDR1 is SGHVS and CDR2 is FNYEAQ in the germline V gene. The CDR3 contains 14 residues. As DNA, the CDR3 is TGTGCCAGCAGCTTAGGACGGGAGAACACTGAAGCTTTCTTT. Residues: CASSLGRENTEAFF.

CDR3 bases: TGCAGCGTTGGTCCGGGACAGGGAACCTACGAGCAGTACTTC. This translates into CSVGPGQGTYEQYF. This sequence joins TRBV29-1 and TRBJ2-7, with 9 bases matching TRBD1. CDR1 and CDR2 from the germline V gene are SQVTM and ANQGSEA. The CDR3 is 14 amino acids. J was trimmed by 2 bases and V by 4 bases; bases with no gene match: 6.

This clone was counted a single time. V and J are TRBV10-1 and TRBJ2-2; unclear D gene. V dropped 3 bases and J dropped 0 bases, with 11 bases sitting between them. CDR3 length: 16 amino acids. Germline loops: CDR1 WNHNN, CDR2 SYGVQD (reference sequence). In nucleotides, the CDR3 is TGCGCCAGCAGTGATTTCGCGGTAACGAACACCGGGGAGCTGTTTTTT. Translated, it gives CASSDFAVTNTGELFF.

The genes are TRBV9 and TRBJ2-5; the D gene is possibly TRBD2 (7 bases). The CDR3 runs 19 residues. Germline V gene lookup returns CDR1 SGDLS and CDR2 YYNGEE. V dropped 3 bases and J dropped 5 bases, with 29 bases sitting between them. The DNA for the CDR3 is TGTGCCAGCAGCGGCGCCACTGCCCGGGGGGCACGGCCTAGGGAGACCCAGTACTTC. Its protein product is CASSGATARGARPRETQYF.

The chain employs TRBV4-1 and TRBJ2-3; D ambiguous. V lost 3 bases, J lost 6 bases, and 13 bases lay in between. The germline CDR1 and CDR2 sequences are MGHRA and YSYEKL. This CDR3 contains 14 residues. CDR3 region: CASSHPRSRDTQYF. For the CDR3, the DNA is TGCGCCAGCAGCCACCCACGGAGTCGGGATACGCAGTATTTT.

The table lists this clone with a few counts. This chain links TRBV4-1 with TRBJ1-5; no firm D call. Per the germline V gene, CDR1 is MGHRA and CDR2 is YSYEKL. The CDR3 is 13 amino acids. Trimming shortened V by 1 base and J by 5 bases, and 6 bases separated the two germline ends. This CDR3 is CASSQGRDQPQHF. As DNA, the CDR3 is TGCGCCAGCAGCCAAGGACGGGATCAGCCCCAGCATTTT.

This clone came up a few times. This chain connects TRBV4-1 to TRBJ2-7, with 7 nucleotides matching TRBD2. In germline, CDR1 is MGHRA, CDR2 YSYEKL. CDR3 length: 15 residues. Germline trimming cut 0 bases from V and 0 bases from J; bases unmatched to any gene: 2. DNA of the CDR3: TGCGCCAGCAGCCAAGATGGGGGGGACTCCTACGAGCAGTACTTC. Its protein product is CASSQDGGDSYEQYF.

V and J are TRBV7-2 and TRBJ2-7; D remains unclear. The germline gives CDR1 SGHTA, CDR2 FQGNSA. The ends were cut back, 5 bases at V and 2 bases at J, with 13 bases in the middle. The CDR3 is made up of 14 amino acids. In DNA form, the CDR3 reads TGTGCCAGCAGCCCGATCGCGGATGCCTACGAGCAGTACTTC. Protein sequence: CASSPIADAYEQYF.

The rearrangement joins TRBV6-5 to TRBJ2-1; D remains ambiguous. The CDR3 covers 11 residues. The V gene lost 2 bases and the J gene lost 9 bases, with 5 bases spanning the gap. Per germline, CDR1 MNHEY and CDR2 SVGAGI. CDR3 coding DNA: TGTGCCAGCAGTTACGTCGGTGAGCAGTTCTTC. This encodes CASSYVGEQFF.

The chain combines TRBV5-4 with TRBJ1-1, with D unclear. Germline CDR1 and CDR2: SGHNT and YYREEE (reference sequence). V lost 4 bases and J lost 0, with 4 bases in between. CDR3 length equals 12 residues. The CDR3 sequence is CASSGLNTEAFF. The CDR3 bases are TGTGCCAGCAGCGGGCTGAACACTGAAGCTTTCTTT.

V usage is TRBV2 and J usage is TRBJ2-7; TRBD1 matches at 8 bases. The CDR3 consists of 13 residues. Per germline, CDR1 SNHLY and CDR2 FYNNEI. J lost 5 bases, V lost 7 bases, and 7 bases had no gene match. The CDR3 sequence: CASNGQGVDEQYF. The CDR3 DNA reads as TGTGCCAGCAATGGACAGGGTGTGGACGAGCAGTACTTC.

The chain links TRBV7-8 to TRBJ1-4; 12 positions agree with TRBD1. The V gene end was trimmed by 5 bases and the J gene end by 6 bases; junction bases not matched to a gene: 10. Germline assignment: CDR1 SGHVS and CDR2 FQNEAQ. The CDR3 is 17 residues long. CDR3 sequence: CASSPQGQGASYEKLFF. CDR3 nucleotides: TGTGCCAGCAGCCCCCAGGGACAGGGGGCGTCATATGAAAAACTGTTTTTT. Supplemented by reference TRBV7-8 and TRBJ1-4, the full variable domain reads GAGVSQSPRYKVAKRGQDVALRCDPISGHVSLFWYQQALGQGPEFLTYFQNEAQLDKSGLPSDRFFAERPEGSVSTLKIQRTQQEDSAVYLCASSPQGQGASYEKLFFGSGTQLSVL.

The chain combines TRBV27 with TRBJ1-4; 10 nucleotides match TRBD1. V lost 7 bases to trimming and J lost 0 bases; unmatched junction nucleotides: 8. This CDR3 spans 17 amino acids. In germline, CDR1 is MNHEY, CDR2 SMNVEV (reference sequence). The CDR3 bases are TGTGCCAGCACATCGGGACAGGGGAGGGCAACTAATGAAAAACTGTTTTTT. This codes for CASTSGQGRATNEKLFF.

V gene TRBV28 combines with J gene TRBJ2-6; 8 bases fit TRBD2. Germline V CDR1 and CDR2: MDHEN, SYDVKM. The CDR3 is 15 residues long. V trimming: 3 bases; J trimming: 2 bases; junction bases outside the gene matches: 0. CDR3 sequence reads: CASSFGGAGANVLTF. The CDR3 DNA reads TGTGCCAGCAGTTTCGGGGGGGCTGGGGCCAACGTCCTGACTTTC.

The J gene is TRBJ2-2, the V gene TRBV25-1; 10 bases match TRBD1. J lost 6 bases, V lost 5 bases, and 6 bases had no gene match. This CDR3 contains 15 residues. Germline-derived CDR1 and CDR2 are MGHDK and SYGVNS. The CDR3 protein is CASSSWDRGSGELFF. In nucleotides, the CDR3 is TGTGCCAGCAGTTCCTGGGACAGGGGCTCCGGGGAGCTGTTTTTT.

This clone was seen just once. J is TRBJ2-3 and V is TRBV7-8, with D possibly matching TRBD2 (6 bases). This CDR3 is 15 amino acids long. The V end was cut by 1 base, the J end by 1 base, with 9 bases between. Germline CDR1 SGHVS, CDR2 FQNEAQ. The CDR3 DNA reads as TGTGCCAGCAGCTTAGGACGACTAGGCACAGATACGCAGTATTTT. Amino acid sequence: CASSLGRLGTDTQYF. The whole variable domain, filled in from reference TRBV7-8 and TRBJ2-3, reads GAGVSQSPRYKVAKRGQDVALRCDPISGHVSLFWYQQALGQGPEFLTYFQNEAQLDKSGLPSDRFFAERPEGSVSTLKIQRTQQEDSAVYLCASSLGRLGTDTQYFGPGTRLTVL.

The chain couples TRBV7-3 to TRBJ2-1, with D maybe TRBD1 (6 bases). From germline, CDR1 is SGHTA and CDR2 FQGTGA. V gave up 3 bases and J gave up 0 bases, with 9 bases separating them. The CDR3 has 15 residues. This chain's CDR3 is CASSFGQSSYNEQFF. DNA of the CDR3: TGTGCCAGCAGCTTCGGACAGAGCTCCTACAATGAGCAGTTCTTC. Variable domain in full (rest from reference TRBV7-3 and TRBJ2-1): GAGVSQTPSNKVTEKGKYVELRCDPISGHTALYWYRQSLGQGPEFLIYFQGTGAADDSGLPNDRFFAVRPEGSVSTLKIQRTERGDSAVYLCASSFGQSSYNEQFFGPGTRLTVL.

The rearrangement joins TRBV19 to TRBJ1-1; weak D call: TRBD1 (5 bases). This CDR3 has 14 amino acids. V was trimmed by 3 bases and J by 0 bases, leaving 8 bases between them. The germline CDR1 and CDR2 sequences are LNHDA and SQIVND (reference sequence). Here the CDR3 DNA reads TGTGCCAGTAGTATTAGACAGATGAACACTGAAGCTTTCTTT. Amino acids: CASSIRQMNTEAFF.

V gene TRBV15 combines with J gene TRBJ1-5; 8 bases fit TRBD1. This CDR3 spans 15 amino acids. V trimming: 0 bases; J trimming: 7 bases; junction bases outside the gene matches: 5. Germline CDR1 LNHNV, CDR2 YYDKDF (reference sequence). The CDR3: CATSRDQGTGQPQHF. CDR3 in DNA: TGTGCCACCAGCAGAGATCAAGGGACAGGACAGCCCCAGCATTTT.

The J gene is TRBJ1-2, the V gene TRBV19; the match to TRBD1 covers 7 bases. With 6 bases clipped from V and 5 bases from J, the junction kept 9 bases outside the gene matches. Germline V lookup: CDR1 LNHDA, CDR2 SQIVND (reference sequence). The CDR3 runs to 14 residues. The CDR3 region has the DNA TGTGCCAGTAGGAGGACAGGTAGCATGTATGGCTACACCTTC. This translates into CASRRTGSMYGYTF. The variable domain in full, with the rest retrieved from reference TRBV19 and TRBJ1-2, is DGGITQSPKYLFRKEGQNVTLSCEQNLNHDAMYWYRQDPGQGLRLIYYSQIVNDFQKGDIAEGYSVSREKKESFPLTVTSAQKNPTAFYLCASRRTGSMYGYTFGSGTRLTVV.

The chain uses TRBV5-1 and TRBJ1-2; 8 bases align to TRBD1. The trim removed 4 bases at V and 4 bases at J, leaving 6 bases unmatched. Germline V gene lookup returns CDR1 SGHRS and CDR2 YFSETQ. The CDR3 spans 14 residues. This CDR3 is CASSPTGEGYGYTF. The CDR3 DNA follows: TGCGCCAGCAGCCCGACAGGGGAGGGCTATGGCTACACCTTC.

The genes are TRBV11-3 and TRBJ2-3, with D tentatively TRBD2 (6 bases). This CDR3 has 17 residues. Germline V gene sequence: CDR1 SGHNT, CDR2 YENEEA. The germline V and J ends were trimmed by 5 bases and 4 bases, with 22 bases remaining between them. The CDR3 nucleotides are TGTGCCAGCAGCCCGGGACTCCTCTCAAAATCGTCAGATACGCAGTATTTT. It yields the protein CASSPGLLSKSSDTQYF.

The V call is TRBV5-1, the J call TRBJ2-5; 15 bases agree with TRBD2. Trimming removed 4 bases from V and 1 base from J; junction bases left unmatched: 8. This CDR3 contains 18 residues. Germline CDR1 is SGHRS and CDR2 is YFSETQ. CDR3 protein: CASSQRTSGGAPQETQYF. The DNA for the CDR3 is TGCGCCAGCAGCCAGAGGACTAGCGGGGGGGCCCCCCAAGAGACCCAGTACTTC. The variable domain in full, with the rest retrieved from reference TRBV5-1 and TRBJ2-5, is KAGVTQTPRYLIKTRGQQVTLSCSPISGHRSVSWYQQTPGQGLQFLFEYFSETQRNKGNFPGRFSGRQFSNSRSEMNVSTLELGDSALYLCASSQRTSGGAPQETQYFGPGTRLLVL.

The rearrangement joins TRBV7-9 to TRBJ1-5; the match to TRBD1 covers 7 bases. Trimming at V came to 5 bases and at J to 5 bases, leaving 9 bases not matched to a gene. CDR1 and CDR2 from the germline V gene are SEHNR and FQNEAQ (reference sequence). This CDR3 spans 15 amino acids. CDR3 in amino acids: CASSSDRANDQPQHF. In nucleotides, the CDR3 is TGTGCCAGCAGCAGCGACAGGGCTAATGATCAGCCCCAGCATTTT. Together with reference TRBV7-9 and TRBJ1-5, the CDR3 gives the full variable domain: DTGVSQNPRHKITKRGQNVTFRCDPISEHNRLYWYRQTLGQGPEFLTYFQNEAQLEKSRLLSDRFSAERPKGSFSTLEIQRTEQGDSAMYLCASSSDRANDQPQHFGDGTRLSIL.

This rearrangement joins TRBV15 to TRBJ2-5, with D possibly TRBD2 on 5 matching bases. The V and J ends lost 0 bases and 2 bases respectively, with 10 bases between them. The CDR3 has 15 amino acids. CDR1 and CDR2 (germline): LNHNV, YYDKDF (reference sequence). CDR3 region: CATSRDPSGQETQYF. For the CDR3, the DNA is TGTGCCACCAGCAGAGATCCGAGCGGACAAGAGACCCAGTACTTC. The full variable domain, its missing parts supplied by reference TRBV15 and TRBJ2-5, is DAMVIQNPRYQVTQFGKPVTLSCSQTLNHNVMYWYQQKSSQAPKLLFHYYDKDFNNEADTPDNFQSRRPNTSFCFLDIRSPGLGDTAMYLCATSRDPSGQETQYFGPGTRLLVL.

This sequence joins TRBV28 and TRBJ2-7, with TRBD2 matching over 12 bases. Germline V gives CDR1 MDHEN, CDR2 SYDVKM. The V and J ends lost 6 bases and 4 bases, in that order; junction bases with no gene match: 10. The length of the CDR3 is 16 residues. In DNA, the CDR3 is TGTGCCAGCAGACGATCCAGGACTAGCGGGAAGTACGAGCAGTACTTC. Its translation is CASRRSRTSGKYEQYF.

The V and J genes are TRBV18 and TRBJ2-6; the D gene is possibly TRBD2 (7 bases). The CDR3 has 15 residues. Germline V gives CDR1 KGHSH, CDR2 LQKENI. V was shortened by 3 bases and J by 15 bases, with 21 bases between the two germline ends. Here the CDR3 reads CASSPSGTSRGGLTF. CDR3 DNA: TGTGCCAGCTCACCCTCGGGGACGTCAAGGGGGGGCCTGACTTTC.